Following are 20 T cell receptor beta chains from one sample sequenced in a study of cytomegalovirus exposure and HLA in healthy donors (dated 2017 in TCRdb). Libraries were made using the immunoSEQ multiplex PCR assay. For the multiplex PCR, a mixture combining 60 forward primers for TCR Vbeta segments and 13 reverse primers for TCR Jbeta segments was used. Sourced from immuneACCESS, this table was stored by TCRdb with only in-frame sequences that have V and J called. A share of the clones is absent; for the studies checked, an unresolved V gene accounts for under half, and the remainder has no known explanation. In this sample the table shows 150,000 to 200,000 clones, approximately 78% of which occur a single time. 6% to 8% of the sample goes to the ten largest clones. The source material was PBMCs. The receptors here all came from a woman aged 50 to 60 in good health and CMV-seropositive.

V is TRBV2 and J is TRBJ2-1; the D gene is possibly TRBD2 (6 bases). Germline assignment: CDR1 SNHLY and CDR2 FYNNEI. The CDR3 is made up of 14 amino acids. The germline V and J ends were trimmed by 6 bases and 2 bases, with 11 bases remaining between them. In DNA form, the CDR3 reads TGTGCCAGCAGGGGGGGACGAACCTACAATGAGCAGTTCTTC. It specifies CASRGGRTYNEQFF.

The gene calls are TRBV11-3 and TRBJ2-4, with D tentatively TRBD1 (5 bases). Germline CDR1 reads SGHNT; CDR2 reads YENEEA. The CDR3 length is 11 residues. V lost 5 bases to trimming and J lost 6 bases, with 5 bases between them. CDR3 sequence (DNA): TGTGCCAGCAGCCAGGGAAACATTCAGTACTTC. This encodes CASSQGNIQYF.

As for this clone: This same CDR3 is encoded by further DNA sequences in the sample. This chain connects TRBV18 to TRBJ2-1, with 11 positions matching TRBD2. V lost 0 bases, J lost 4 bases, and 2 bases stayed unmatched. The germline gives CDR1 KGHSH, CDR2 LQKENI. The length of the CDR3 is 16 residues. DNA for the CDR3: TGTGCCAGCTCACCACCGGGACTAGCGGTTTACAATGAGCAGTTCTTC. Amino acid sequence: CASSPPGLAVYNEQFF.

The rearrangement uses TRBV15 and TRBJ2-1; D not certain. CDR1 LNHNV and CDR2 YYDKDF come from the germline V gene (reference sequence). V dropped 0 bases and J dropped 6 bases, with 6 bases sitting between them. The CDR3 contains 13 residues. In nucleotides, the CDR3 is TGTGCCACCAGCAGAGATCGGGTCAATGAGCAGTTCTTC. Translating it yields CATSRDRVNEQFF. The full variable domain, in which reference TRBV15 and TRBJ2-1 provide the parts outside the CDR3, is DAMVIQNPRYQVTQFGKPVTLSCSQTLNHNVMYWYQQKSSQAPKLLFHYYDKDFNNEADTPDNFQSRRPNTSFCFLDIRSPGLGDTAMYLCATSRDRVNEQFFGPGTRLTVL.

The V call is TRBV5-1, the J call TRBJ2-3; D gene uncertain. CDR1 SGHRS and CDR2 YFSETQ come from the germline V gene. Deletions cut 7 bases from V and 2 bases from J, with 11 bases between. The length of the CDR3 is 13 residues. CDR3 region: CASGRDITDTQYF. CDR3 bases: TGCGCCAGCGGGCGAGACATCACAGATACGCAGTATTTT.

The chain is built from TRBV4-3 and TRBJ2-7; the match to TRBD2 covers 8 bases. There are 16 residues in the CDR3. Trimming cost V 0 bases and J 2 bases; bases outside gene matches: 6. Germline assignment: CDR1 LGHNA and CDR2 YSLEER. DNA of the CDR3: TGCGCCAGCAGCCAAGAAGTACTAGCGGACCCCTACGAGCAGTACTTC. It is translated as CASSQEVLADPYEQYF.

This chain links TRBV9 with TRBJ1-3, with D hard to call. V was trimmed by 1 base and J by 2 bases, leaving 7 bases between them. The germline CDR1 and CDR2 sequences are SGDLS and YYNGEE. The CDR3 is 14 residues long. Here the CDR3 reads CASSVSTTGNTIYF. The CDR3 region has the DNA TGTGCCAGCAGCGTATCAACAACTGGAAACACCATATATTTT.

The V gene is TRBV28, the J gene TRBJ2-1; 9 bases are a match to TRBD1. The V segment lost 6 bases and the J segment 6 bases; nucleotides outside the gene matches: 9. The germline CDR1 and CDR2 sequences are MDHEN and SYDVKM. There are 15 residues in the CDR3. The CDR3, as DNA: TGTGCCAGCAGCGTAGGGGACAGGGCGTTCAATGAGCAGTTCTTC. This gives the protein CASSVGDRAFNEQFF.

The chain joins TRBV6-1 to TRBJ1-5; 9 nucleotides align to TRBD1. Germline CDR1 MNHNS, CDR2 SASEGT. This CDR3 has 14 amino acids. V gave up 4 bases and J gave up 6 bases; unmatched junction bases: 4. CDR3 sequence: CASSVGQGGQPQHF. The CDR3, as DNA: TGTGCCAGCAGTGTGGGACAGGGCGGTCAGCCCCAGCATTTT.

The J gene is TRBJ2-5, the V gene TRBV7-2; perhaps TRBD1 as D (5 bases). Gene TRBJ2-7 matches the end of the DNA better, so the J call may be wrong. The length of the CDR3 is 12 residues. From germline, CDR1 is SGHTA and CDR2 FQGNSA. The CDR3 spells CASSSQGYEQYF. DNA of the CDR3: TGTGCCAGCAGCTCCCAGGGCTACGAGCAGTACTTC.

The V gene is TRBV7-9, the J gene TRBJ1-2, with 10 bases fitting TRBD1. V gave up 1 base and J gave up 10 bases; unmatched junction bases: 6. CDR3 length equals 14 residues. Germline CDR1 SEHNR, CDR2 FQNEAQ (reference sequence). The CDR3 region is CASSLDGTGADYTF. CDR3 sequence (DNA): TGTGCCAGCAGCTTAGACGGGACAGGGGCTGACTACACCTTC. The full variable domain, completed using reference TRBV7-9 and TRBJ1-2, is DTGVSQNPRHKITKRGQNVTFRCDPISEHNRLYWYRQTLGQGPEFLTYFQNEAQLEKSRLLSDRFSAERPKGSFSTLEIQRTEQGDSAMYLCASSLDGTGADYTFGSGTRLTVV.

This chain links TRBV7-2 with TRBJ2-5, with D perhaps TRBD2 (6 bases). The V gene lost 3 bases and the J gene lost 5 bases, with 10 bases spanning the gap. Germline values: CDR1 SGHTA, CDR2 FQGNSA. The CDR3 spans 13 residues. CDR3 in amino acids: CASSFWGDETQYF. The CDR3 nucleotides are TGTGCCAGCAGCTTTTGGGGGGATGAGACCCAGTACTTC.

The V call is TRBV5-1, the J call TRBJ2-5, with TRBD2 identical over 12 bases. Losses at the gene ends were 3 bases for V and 5 bases for J; bases not matched to a gene: 8. Germline V gives CDR1 SGHRS, CDR2 YFSETQ. This CDR3 is built from 16 residues. The CDR3 protein is CASSWAGLAGQETQYF. In DNA, the CDR3 is TGCGCCAGCAGCTGGGCCGGACTAGCGGGGCAGGAGACCCAGTACTTC.

The chain couples TRBV6-5 to TRBJ2-7; 8 nucleotides agree with TRBD2. CDR1 and CDR2 from the germline V gene are MNHEY and SVGAGI. The CDR3 consists of 15 residues. V trimming: 6 bases; J trimming: 5 bases; junction bases outside the gene matches: 12. CDR3 nucleotides: TGTGCCAGCAGCGATCCGGGACTAGGAGGCAACGAGCAGTACTTC. Residues: CASSDPGLGGNEQYF.

The chain recombines TRBV19 with TRBJ2-7, with TRBD1 identical over 9 bases. Per germline, CDR1 LNHDA and CDR2 SQIVND (reference sequence). The V and J ends lost 5 bases and 2 bases, in that order; junction bases with no gene match: 4. The CDR3 totals 14 residues. CDR3 bases: TGTGCCAGTAGTTCCCGGGACAGGGCCTACGAGCAGTACTTC. Its translation: CASSSRDRAYEQYF.

This chain joins TRBV28 and TRBJ2-3; 13 nucleotides match TRBD2. This CDR3 contains 19 residues. Germline V lookup: CDR1 MDHEN, CDR2 SYDVKM. J gave up 0 bases and V 4 bases, and 10 bases lay outside the gene matches. CDR3 amino acids: CASSSVEGLAGTSTDTQYF. CDR3 nucleotide sequence: TGTGCCAGCAGTTCCGTGGAGGGACTAGCGGGAACTAGCACAGATACGCAGTATTTT.

The chain uses TRBV6-6 and TRBJ2-7; 9 bases fit TRBD1. Germline assignment: CDR1 MNHNY and CDR2 SVGAGI (reference sequence). V dropped 6 bases and J dropped 2; count of bases not matched to a gene: 8. The length of the CDR3 is 15 residues. The CDR3 reads CASRTAGQGAYEQYF. CDR3 DNA: TGTGCCAGCAGGACGGCGGGACAGGGCGCCTACGAGCAGTACTTC.

The V gene is TRBV5-5, the J gene TRBJ1-6; D remains unclear. Germline loops: CDR1 SGHKS, CDR2 YYEKEE (reference sequence). V was clipped by 1 base and J by 0 bases, with 5 bases between them. The CDR3 consists of 15 residues. The CDR3 here is CASSLLSSYNSPLHF. For the CDR3, the DNA is TGTGCCAGCAGCTTGCTTAGCTCCTATAATTCACCCCTCCACTTT.

The J gene is TRBJ2-7, the V gene TRBV6-1, with TRBD1 as a possible D gene (6 bases). Trimming left V 3 bases short and J 2 bases short, with 17 bases between. CDR3 length: 16 residues. CDR1 is MNHNS and CDR2 is SASEGT in the germline V gene. As DNA, the CDR3 is TGTGCCAGCAGTGATCCACGGATACAGGGCCCCTACGAGCAGTACTTC. Its protein product is CASSDPRIQGPYEQYF.

The J gene is TRBJ1-2, the V gene TRBV18; 7 positions agree with TRBD1. The CDR3 contains 14 residues. In germline, CDR1 is KGHSH, CDR2 LQKENI. V dropped 5 bases and J dropped 0; count of bases not matched to a gene: 3. The DNA of the CDR3 is TGTGCCAGCTCAGCGACAGGGACTAACTATGGCTACACCTTC. As protein: CASSATGTNYGYTF.